A selection of T cell receptor beta chains follows, all from one sample in a study of T cells after posttransplantation cyclophosphamide. Repertoires were generated with immunoSEQ multiplex PCR, while TCRdb's copy carries only in-frame clones and drops some. The data hold approximately 28,000 clones, with about 93% observed a single time. The specimen sequenced was naive CD4+ T cells sorted from PBMCs. The receptors shown here come from a woman aged 60-70 years in good health, CMV-negative, and a related stem cell transplant donor. Each CDR3 is given with its conserved first and last residue. D genes are given only for firm matches. The size of a clone is reported for some rows only, either as once, few or many, or as a class for expanded clones.

clone size,V gene,J gene,D gene,CDR3 DNA,CDR3 protein
-,TRBV6-1,TRBJ1-2,-,TGTGCCAGCATCCCCCCCAGAGAGAGGAACTATGGCTACACCTTC,CASIPPRERNYGYTF
-,TRBV19,TRBJ2-7,TRBD1,TGTGCCAGTACCCCAACAGGGGCGATATCCTACGAGCAGTACTTC,CASTPTGAISYEQYF
-,TRBV6-1,TRBJ2-7,-,TGTGCCAGCAGCCCCAGGGGGGGACAGGACTACGAGCAGTACTTC,CASSPRGGQDYEQYF
-,TRBV19,TRBJ2-2,TRBD1,TGTGCCTCAAGGGGGACAGGGTCCACCGGGGAGCTGTTTTTT,CASRGTGSTGELFF
-,TRBV19,TRBJ2-3,TRBD1,TGTGCCAGTAGTAGGCAGGGGGCAACAGATACGCAGTATTTT,CASSRQGATDTQYF
once,TRBV28,TRBJ1-2,-,TGTGCCAGCAGTCCCAGGGCGCGCGGCTACACCTTC,CASSPRARGYTF
-,TRBV25-1,TRBJ2-7,-,TGTGCCAGCAGCCCCAGCGGGCGAACCTCCTACGAGCAGTACTTC,CASSPSGRTSYEQYF
-,TRBV5-5,TRBJ2-5,TRBD1,TGTGCCAGCAGCTTGGAGGGGGCGGAAGAGACCCAGTACTTC,CASSLEGAEETQYF
-,TRBV7-2,TRBJ2-7,-,TGTGCCAGCAGCTTTGCGGGTTACGAGCAGTACTTC,CASSFAGYEQYF
-,TRBV28,TRBJ2-6,-,TGTGCCAGCAGCTCATCGGGTACTGGGGCCAACGTCCTGACTTTC,CASSSSGTGANVLTF
-,TRBV5-4,TRBJ2-7,-,TGTGCCAGCAGCTTGGTCGGCAGGGAGGCCTACGAGCAGTACTTC,CASSLVGREAYEQYF
-,TRBV28,TRBJ1-5,TRBD1,TGTGCCAGCAGCCCTAGGAGGACAGGGTCTAATCAGCCCCAGCATTTT,CASSPRRTGSNQPQHF
-,TRBV6-5,TRBJ1-2,-,TGTGCCAGCAGTTACGTTCAGGGCTCGATGCATGGCTACACCTTC,CASSYVQGSMHGYTF
-,TRBV5-5,TRBJ1-3,-,TGTGCCAGCCTGAGAGGGGACTCCTCTGGAAACACCATATATTTT,CASLRGDSSGNTIYF
-,TRBV6-6,TRBJ2-3,TRBD2,TGTGCCAGCAGTTACGCTAGCGGGAGCACAGATACGCAGTATTTT,CASSYASGSTDTQYF
-,TRBV5-1,TRBJ1-3,TRBD1,TGCGCCAGCAGCATCGGACAGGGTGACGGAAACACCATATATTTT,CASSIGQGDGNTIYF